This TCR beta chain was obtained from a study of blood T cell repertoires in COVID-19. Across the whole study: Material from acute and convalescent COVID-19 was sourced from the United States, Italy and Spain. PBMCs, B-cell-depleted T cells, or T cells provided the cDNA or gDNA that made up the material.

This CDR3 contains 16 residues. Trimming took 2 bases from V and 4 from J, leaving 16 bases between them. The germline CDR1 and CDR2 sequences are KGHDR and SFDVKD. This clone was seen only once. Per the authors' pipeline: It was from reference gene primer amplification that nucleated cell counts were estimated. Sequencing was performed with immunoSEQ multiplex PCR; in TCRdb, only in-frame clones are kept and a portion is missing. For V, J and clone size, that table is used; D and trimming come from the DNA. The repertoire holds some 140,000 clones, with more than 60% as singletons. Sequenced input: peripheral blood. The source is a man older than 75 with acute or convalescent COVID-19. The V gene is TRBV24-1, the J gene TRBJ1-2; a weak D match, TRBD1 (5 bases). CDR3 in DNA: TGTGCCACCAGTGATTCAAAAACTGACAGCTCCTATGGCTACACCTTC. Its protein product is CATSDSKTDSSYGYTF.